Below, 2 T cell receptor beta chains from the same sample are listed, as sequenced in a study of identical twins. TCRdb re-called the 5' RACE reads with MiXCR, one entry per CDR3 protein. The repertoire holds over 600,000 distinct CDR3 sequences, with 21% as singletons. These data were also filed under a second study, of T cells expressing NK-cell markers.

The sample taken for sequencing was PBMCs. The receptors here all came from a woman between 18 and 30 years old in good health.

The rearrangement joins TRBV6-2 or TRBV6-3 to TRBJ2-6; 7 bases agree with TRBD1. This CDR3 is 17 amino acids long. Germline V gene data show CDR1 as MNHEY and CDR2 as SVGEGT. Trimming cost V 7 bases and J 0 bases; bases outside gene matches: 9. DNA for the CDR3: TGTGCCAGCAATGTCCGGGACAGAGACTCTGGGGCCAACGTCCTGACTTTC. Protein: CASNVRDRDSGANVLTF.

V usage is TRBV27 and J usage is TRBJ1-1; 9 nucleotides align to TRBD1. The CDR3 length is 15 residues. V shed 5 bases, J shed 5 bases, and the junction held 9 bases outside the gene matches. Germline V lookup: CDR1 MNHEY, CDR2 SMNVEV (reference sequence). The DNA of the CDR3 is TGTGCCAGCAGTGCCCCCGGGACAGGGAAGACTGAAGCTTTCTTT. Translated: CASSAPGTGKTEAFF.